A single sample is the source of the 31 T cell receptor beta chains below, sequenced in a study of early T cells in non-severe SARS-CoV-2 infection. One entry per CDR3 protein, called by TCRdb with MiXCR from the 5' RACE reads. The sample contains roughly 70,000 distinct CDR3 sequences, around 19% of which appear only once. Material: whole blood, obtained at baseline. Receptors originate from an adult who was a healthcare worker with PCR-confirmed SARS-CoV-2 infection or an uninfected control (not recorded which).

This clonotype was detected only a few times. The V call is TRBV20-1, the J call TRBJ2-7; D might be TRBD2 (6 bases). Per the germline V gene, CDR1 is DFQATT and CDR2 is SNEGSKA (reference sequence). The ends were cut back, 1 base at V and 3 bases at J, with 10 bases in the middle. The CDR3 contains 13 residues. CDR3: CSARAGVDYEQYF. The DNA of the CDR3 is TGCAGTGCTAGAGCGGGGGTAGACTACGAGCAGTACTTC.

In its sample, this clonotype was seen once. V usage is TRBV20-1 and J usage is TRBJ2-5; D is perhaps TRBD2 (6 bases). Per germline, CDR1 DFQATT and CDR2 SNEGSKA (reference sequence). This CDR3 has 14 amino acids. The V and J ends lost 0 bases and 3 bases respectively, with 11 bases between them. The CDR3 nucleotides read TGCAGTGCTAGAGAGTATCGACTAGAAGAGACCCAGTACTTC. Protein sequence: CSAREYRLEETQYF.

This rearrangement joins TRBV7-2 to TRBJ1-1; D perhaps matches TRBD1 (5 bases). The germline CDR1 and CDR2 sequences are SGHTA and FQGNSA. The CDR3 covers 13 residues. Trimming stripped 4 bases from V and 6 bases from J, with 12 bases between. The CDR3 reads CASSSQGSPEAFF. CDR3 nucleotide sequence: TGTGCCAGCAGCTCTCAGGGTTCTCCTGAAGCTTTCTTT.

This clonotype came up a few times. The chain joins TRBV5-1 to TRBJ2-7; no reliable D call. The CDR3 consists of 14 residues. Trimming cost V 2 bases and J 5 bases, with 14 bases left between them. From germline, CDR1 is SGHRS and CDR2 YFSETQ. CDR3 nucleotide sequence: TGCGCCAGCAGCTTAAGGACCTTCGCCGACGAGCAGTACTTC. Encoded protein: CASSLRTFADEQYF.

Only a few counts were recorded for this clonotype. The chain combines TRBV6-2 or TRBV6-3 with TRBJ2-1, with D possibly being TRBD2 (5 bases). The germline CDR1 and CDR2 sequences are MNHEY and SVGEGT. This CDR3 is 15 amino acids long. Trimming shortened V by 6 bases and J by 8 bases, and 20 bases separated the two germline ends. CDR3 DNA: TGTGCCAGCAGAACTAGTGGGAAAAATGGCTATGAGCAGTTCTTC. Amino acids: CASRTSGKNGYEQFF.

This clonotype was seen a handful of times. This chain links TRBV3-1 with TRBJ2-7, with 9 bases that match TRBD2. The CDR3 is made up of 17 amino acids. Trimming at V came to 0 bases and at J to 0 bases, leaving 6 bases not matched to a gene. Looked up from germline, CDR1 is LGHDT and CDR2 is YNNKEL (reference sequence). The CDR3 nucleotides are TGTGCCAGCAGCCAAGACAGTACGACTAGCGGCTCCTACGAGCAGTACTTC. As protein: CASSQDSTTSGSYEQYF.

The CDR3 nucleotides are TGCGCCAGCAGCCGCCCACTCGAGAACACTGAAGCTTTCTTT. It specifies CASSRPLENTEAFF. The V call is TRBV5-1, the J call TRBJ1-1; D not certain. The germline V gene encodes CDR1 SGHRS and CDR2 YFSETQ. V lost 4 bases to trimming and J lost 1 base, with 11 bases between them. This CDR3 is 14 amino acids long.

The rearrangement joins TRBV10-1 to TRBJ1-5, with D hard to call. V shed 4 bases and J shed 5 bases, with 9 bases lying between them. The germline V gene has CDR1 WNHNN and CDR2 SYGVQD (reference sequence). This CDR3 has 13 residues. CDR3 in amino acids: CASSVRRDQPQHF. In DNA form, the CDR3 reads TGCGCCAGCAGTGTACGAAGGGATCAGCCCCAGCATTTT.

This clonotype came up a few times. This chain joins TRBV20-1 and TRBJ2-7; 9 bases line up with TRBD2. The length of the CDR3 is 15 residues. CDR1 is DFQATT and CDR2 is SNEGSKA in the germline V gene (reference sequence). V was clipped by 2 bases and J by 7 bases; unmatched bases: 12. The CDR3 sequence is CSARHIAGVMGEQYF. The CDR3 nucleotides are TGCAGTGCTAGACATATAGCGGGAGTGATGGGAGAGCAGTACTTC.

V gene TRBV5-6 combines with J gene TRBJ2-5, with 8 positions matching TRBD1. Trimming removed 4 bases from V and 6 bases from J; junction bases left unmatched: 5. Germline CDR1 reads SGHDT; CDR2 reads YYEEEE. This CDR3 is built from 13 residues. In DNA, the CDR3 is TGTGCCAGCAGCGTTGGACAGGGTCAGACCCAGTACTTC. Its protein product is CASSVGQGQTQYF.

A few counts support this clonotype. The V and J genes are TRBV5-1 and TRBJ2-3; D gene ambiguous. The CDR3 is made up of 13 amino acids. V shed 0 bases and J shed 0 bases, with 2 bases lying between them. Germline lookup yields CDR1 SGHRS and CDR2 YFSETQ. CDR3 region: CASSLASTDTQYF. DNA for the CDR3: TGCGCCAGCAGCTTGGCGAGCACAGATACGCAGTATTTT.

This clonotype turned up a few times. The chain links TRBV6-6 to TRBJ1-1; 10 nucleotides agree with TRBD1. The CDR3 has 16 amino acids. CDR1 and CDR2 from the germline V gene are MNHNY and SVGAGI (reference sequence). The junction had 7 bases not matched to a gene; V was cut back by 6 bases and J by 0 bases. CDR3 residues: CASSRGQGGMNTEAFF. As DNA, the CDR3 is TGTGCCAGCAGCCGCGGACAGGGGGGTATGAACACTGAAGCTTTCTTT.

The V gene is TRBV28, the J gene TRBJ2-7; D perhaps matches TRBD1 (6 bases). V lost 10 bases and J lost 2, with 21 bases in between. Germline loops: CDR1 MDHEN, CDR2 SYDVKM. The CDR3 covers 15 residues. The CDR3 DNA reads as TGTGCCATTAGGGCAGGGGCCACGGGAACCTACGAGCAGTACTTC. Translating gives CAIRAGATGTYEQYF.

This clonotype was detected only a few times. CDR3 protein: CASSPNWQPAGNNEQFF. The CDR3 DNA sequence: TGTGCCAGCAGCCCCAACTGGCAGCCAGCGGGGAACAATGAGCAGTTCTTC. The chain carries TRBV6-2 or TRBV6-3 and TRBJ2-1; 7 bases are a match to TRBD2. The CDR3 is made up of 17 amino acids. Per germline, CDR1 MNHEY and CDR2 SVGEGT. J gave up 5 bases and V 6 bases, and 16 bases lay outside the gene matches.

Concerning this clonotype: The conserved closing phenylalanine or tryptophan is absent in this CDR3, likely reflecting a read error. This rearrangement joins TRBV28 to TRBJ2-1, with D possibly being TRBD1 or TRBD2 (5 bases each). Germline CDR1 MDHEN, CDR2 SYDVKM. The CDR3 is 15 amino acids. V was shortened by 7 bases and J by 9 bases, with 22 bases between the two germline ends. The CDR3 DNA reads as TGTGCCAGCATAACCGGGACCGCGTTCTGGAGTGAGCAGTTCTCC. It translates to CASITGTAFWSEQFS.

This clonotype was seen many times. The chain employs TRBV12-5 and TRBJ1-1; 8 nucleotides align to TRBD1. This CDR3 has 14 residues. CDR1 is LGHNT, CDR2 FRNRAP, per germline. After removal of 5 bases from V and 3 bases from J, the junction contained 5 bases not matched to a gene. The CDR3 loop reads CASGPETGDTEAFF. The CDR3, as DNA: TGTGCTAGTGGTCCCGAGACAGGGGACACTGAAGCTTTCTTT.

The rearrangement joins TRBV29-1 to TRBJ2-1; D is unresolved. V lost 1 base and J lost 2, with 9 bases in between. Germline V gene sequence: CDR1 SQVTM, CDR2 ANQGSEA. There are 14 residues in the CDR3. The CDR3 sequence is CSVEARNTYNEQFF. The CDR3 bases are TGCAGCGTTGAAGCCAGGAATACCTACAATGAGCAGTTCTTC.

V and J are TRBV5-1 and TRBJ2-1; D remains unclear. The CDR3 consists of 15 residues. Germline V gene sequence: CDR1 SGHRS, CDR2 YFSETQ. V lost 5 bases and J lost 0, with 12 bases in between. CDR3 sequence reads: CASRETDGSYNEQFF. The CDR3 nucleotides are TGCGCCAGCAGGGAGACCGACGGCTCCTACAATGAGCAGTTCTTC.

The table lists this clonotype with a few counts. V usage is TRBV4-3 and J usage is TRBJ2-2; maybe TRBD2 (6 bases). There are 15 residues in the CDR3. The V end was cut by 4 bases, the J end by 6 bases, with 15 bases between. Germline V gene sequence: CDR1 LGHNA, CDR2 YSLEER. The CDR3 DNA follows: TGCGCCAGCAGCCCTCCCTTAGGCGGGGCCGGGGAGCTGTTTTTT. Encoded protein: CASSPPLGGAGELFF.

In this sample, this clonotype is medium-sized. This chain uses TRBV13 with TRBJ2-1; D unclear. The CDR3 runs to 14 residues. Germline CDR1 reads PRHDT; CDR2 reads FYEKMQ (reference sequence). V was trimmed by 5 bases and J by 10 bases, leaving 18 bases between them. CDR3 in DNA: TGTGCCAGCAGCCTTTGGATTGAGAGACCCGAGCAGTTCTTC. Its translation is CASSLWIERPEQFF.

The chain is built from TRBV18 and TRBJ1-2, with 7 nucleotides matching TRBD1. Germline values: CDR1 KGHSH, CDR2 LQKENI. This CDR3 region has 12 residues. V dropped 6 bases and J dropped 6; count of bases not matched to a gene: 4. CDR3 bases: TGTGCCAGCTCCCCCGGACAGGATGGCTACACCTTC. It yields the protein CASSPGQDGYTF.

The chain is built from TRBV10-2 and TRBJ1-1; a weak D match, TRBD1 (6 bases). This CDR3 region has 14 residues. Trimming left V 6 bases short and J 1 base short, with 12 bases between. In germline, CDR1 is WSHSY, CDR2 SAAADI. CDR3 in amino acids: CASRVGGQNTEAFF. In DNA, the CDR3 is TGCGCCAGCAGGGTTGGGGGCCAGAACACTGAAGCTTTCTTT.

This clonotype was seen a few times. The genes are TRBV28 and TRBJ2-5, with 8 nucleotides matching TRBD1. With V trimmed by 5 bases and J by 5 bases, 13 bases remained unmatched. CDR1 and CDR2 (germline): MDHEN, SYDVKM. The CDR3 runs 16 residues. In nucleotides, the CDR3 is TGTGCCAGCAGTATACCGGGGACAGGCGAAAGGGAGACCCAGTACTTC. Amino acid sequence: CASSIPGTGERETQYF.

The table lists this clonotype with a few counts. The rearrangement uses TRBV3-1 and TRBJ2-5; weak D call: TRBD2 (6 bases). The V end was cut by 1 base, the J end by 9 bases, with 12 bases between. The CDR3 is made up of 13 amino acids. Germline CDR1 reads LGHDT; CDR2 reads YNNKEL (reference sequence). For the CDR3, the DNA is TGTGCCAGCAGCCAAGGAAATTCGGGGGCCCAGTACTTC. It specifies CASSQGNSGAQYF.

The V call is TRBV11-2, the J call TRBJ2-5; D gene unclear. The length of the CDR3 is 14 residues. Germline CDR1 reads SGHAT; CDR2 reads FQNNGV. Trimming took 0 bases from V and 2 from J, leaving 7 bases between them. CDR3 DNA sequence: TGTGCCAGCAGCTTAGAATCTCGTCAAGAGACCCAGTACTTC. Its protein product is CASSLESRQETQYF.

This sequence joins TRBV24-1 and TRBJ2-2, with D perhaps assigned TRBD1 or TRBD2 (5 bases each). The germline CDR1 and CDR2 sequences are KGHDR and SFDVKD. The CDR3 sequence is 15 residues long. V lost 1 base and J lost 6, with 11 bases in between. CDR3 nucleotide sequence: TGTGCCACCAGTGATTTTCGGGGCAGGGCCGGGGAGCTGTTTTTT. Its translation is CATSDFRGRAGELFF.

The rearrangement links TRBV5-4 to TRBJ1-1; D may be TRBD1 (6 bases). The length of the CDR3 is 14 residues. In germline, CDR1 is SGHNT, CDR2 YYREEE (reference sequence). Trimming took 3 bases from V and 0 from J, leaving 9 bases between them. CDR3 DNA sequence: TGTGCCAGCAGCTGGGACATCATGAACACTGAAGCTTTCTTT. Translating gives CASSWDIMNTEAFF.

CDR3 sequence (DNA): TGTGCCAGCAGTTTTGGGGGGCCAGGCACCGGGGAGCTGTTTTTT. The encoded protein is CASSFGGPGTGELFF. The gene calls are TRBV12-3 or TRBV12-4 and TRBJ2-2; D is possibly TRBD1 or TRBD2 (6 bases each). V was pared by 3 bases and J by 4 bases, with 12 bases between. This CDR3 is 15 amino acids long.

The chain employs TRBV9 and TRBJ2-2; D not resolved. Germline V gives CDR1 SGDLS, CDR2 YYNGEE. V lost 0 bases to trimming and J lost 6 bases, with 9 bases between them. The CDR3 sequence is 14 residues long. In DNA form, the CDR3 reads TGTGCCAGCAGCGTAGTTGTGAGTCCCGGGGAGCTGTTTTTT. It yields the protein CASSVVVSPGELFF.

This sequence joins TRBV19 and TRBJ2-1; 9 bases are shared with TRBD2. CDR1 and CDR2 from the germline V gene are LNHDA and SQIVND (reference sequence). The V and J ends lost 4 bases and 4 bases, in that order; junction bases with no gene match: 8. The CDR3 totals 16 residues. The CDR3 spells CASSKGSGGPYNEQFF. CDR3 sequence (DNA): TGTGCCAGTAGTAAAGGTAGCGGGGGCCCTTACAATGAGCAGTTCTTC. The complete variable domain, with remaining parts taken from reference TRBV19 and TRBJ2-1, reads DGGITQSPKYLFRKEGQNVTLSCEQNLNHDAMYWYRQDPGQGLRLIYYSQIVNDFQKGDIAEGYSVSREKKESFPLTVTSAQKNPTAFYLCASSKGSGGPYNEQFFGPGTRLTVL.

The chain joins TRBV29-1 to TRBJ1-1; no reliable D call. This CDR3 is 15 amino acids long. The germline V and J ends were trimmed by 1 base and 0 bases, with 12 bases remaining between them. Germline V gene lookup returns CDR1 SQVTM and CDR2 ANQGSEA. This CDR3 reads CSVEGRGRLNTEAFF. CDR3 DNA: TGCAGCGTTGAAGGGCGAGGCAGACTGAACACTGAAGCTTTCTTT.